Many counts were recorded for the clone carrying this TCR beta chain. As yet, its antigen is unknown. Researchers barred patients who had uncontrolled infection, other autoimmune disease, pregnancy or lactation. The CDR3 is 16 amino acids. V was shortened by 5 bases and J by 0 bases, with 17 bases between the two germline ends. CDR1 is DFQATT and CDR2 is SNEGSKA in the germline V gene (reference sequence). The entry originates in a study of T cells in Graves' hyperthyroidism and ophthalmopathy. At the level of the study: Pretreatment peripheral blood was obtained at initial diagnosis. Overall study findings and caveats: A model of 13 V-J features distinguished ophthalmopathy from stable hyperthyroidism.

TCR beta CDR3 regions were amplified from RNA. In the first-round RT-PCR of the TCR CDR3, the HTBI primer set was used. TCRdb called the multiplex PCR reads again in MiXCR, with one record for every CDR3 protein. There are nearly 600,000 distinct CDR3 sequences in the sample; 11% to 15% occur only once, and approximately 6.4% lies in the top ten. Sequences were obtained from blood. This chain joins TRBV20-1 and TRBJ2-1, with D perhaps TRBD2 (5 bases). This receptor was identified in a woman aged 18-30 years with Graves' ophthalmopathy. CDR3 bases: TGCAGTGCTGAAGTGGTGTTTGGGAGCTCCTACAATGAGCAGTTCTTC. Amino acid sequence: CSAEVVFGSSYNEQFF.